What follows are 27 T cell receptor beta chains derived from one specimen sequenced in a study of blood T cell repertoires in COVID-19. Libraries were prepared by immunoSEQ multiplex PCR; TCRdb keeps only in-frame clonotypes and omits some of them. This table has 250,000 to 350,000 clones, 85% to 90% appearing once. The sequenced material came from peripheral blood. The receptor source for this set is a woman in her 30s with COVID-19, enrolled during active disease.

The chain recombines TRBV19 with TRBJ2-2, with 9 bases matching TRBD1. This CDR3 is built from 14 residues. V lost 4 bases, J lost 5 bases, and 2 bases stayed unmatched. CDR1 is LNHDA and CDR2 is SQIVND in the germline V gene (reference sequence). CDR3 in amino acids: CASSRQGGTGELFF. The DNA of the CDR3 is TGTGCCAGTAGTAGACAGGGGGGGACCGGGGAGCTGTTTTTT.

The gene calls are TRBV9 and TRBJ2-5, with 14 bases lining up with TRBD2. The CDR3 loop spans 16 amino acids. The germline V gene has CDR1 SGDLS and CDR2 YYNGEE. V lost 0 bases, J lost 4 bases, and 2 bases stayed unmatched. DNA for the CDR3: TGTGCCAGCAGCGTAGGGGGACTAGCGGGAGCAGAGACCCAGTACTTC. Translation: CASSVGGLAGAETQYF. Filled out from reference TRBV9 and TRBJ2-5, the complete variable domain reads DSGVTQTPKHLITATGQRVTLRCSPRSGDLSVYWYQQSLDQGLQFLIQYYNGEERAKGNILERFSAQQFPDLHSELNLSSLELGDSALYFCASSVGGLAGAETQYFGPGTRLLVL.

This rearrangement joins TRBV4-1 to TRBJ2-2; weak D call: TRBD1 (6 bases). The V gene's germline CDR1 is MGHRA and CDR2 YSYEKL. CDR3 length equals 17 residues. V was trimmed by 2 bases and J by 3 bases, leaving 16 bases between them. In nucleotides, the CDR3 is TGCGCCAGCAGCCAAAGGGAACAGGGTGGTTACACCGGGGAGCTGTTTTTT. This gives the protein CASSQREQGGYTGELFF.

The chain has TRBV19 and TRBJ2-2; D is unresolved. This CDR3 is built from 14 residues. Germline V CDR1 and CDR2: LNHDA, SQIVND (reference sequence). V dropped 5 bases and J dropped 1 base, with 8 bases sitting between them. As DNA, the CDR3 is TGTGCCAGTAGTGCGAACAGGAACACCGGGGAGCTGTTTTTT. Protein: CASSANRNTGELFF. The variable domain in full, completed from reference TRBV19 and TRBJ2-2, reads DGGITQSPKYLFRKEGQNVTLSCEQNLNHDAMYWYRQDPGQGLRLIYYSQIVNDFQKGDIAEGYSVSREKKESFPLTVTSAQKNPTAFYLCASSANRNTGELFFGEGSRLTVL.

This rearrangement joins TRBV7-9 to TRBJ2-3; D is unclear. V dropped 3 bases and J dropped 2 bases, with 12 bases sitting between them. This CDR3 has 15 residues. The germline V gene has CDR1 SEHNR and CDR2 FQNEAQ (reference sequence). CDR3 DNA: TGTGCCAGCAGCTTGATACTATCTTCCACAGATACGCAGTATTTT. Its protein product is CASSLILSSTDTQYF. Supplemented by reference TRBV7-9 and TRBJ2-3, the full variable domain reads DTGVSQNPRHKITKRGQNVTFRCDPISEHNRLYWYRQTLGQGPEFLTYFQNEAQLEKSRLLSDRFSAERPKGSFSTLEIQRTEQGDSAMYLCASSLILSSTDTQYFGPGTRLTVL.

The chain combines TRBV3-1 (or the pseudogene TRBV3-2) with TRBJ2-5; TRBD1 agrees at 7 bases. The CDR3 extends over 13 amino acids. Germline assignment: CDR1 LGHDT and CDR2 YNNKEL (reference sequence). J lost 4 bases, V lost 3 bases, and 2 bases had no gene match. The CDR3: CASSQGQRETQYF. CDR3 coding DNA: TGTGCCAGCAGCCAGGGACAGAGAGAGACCCAGTACTTC.

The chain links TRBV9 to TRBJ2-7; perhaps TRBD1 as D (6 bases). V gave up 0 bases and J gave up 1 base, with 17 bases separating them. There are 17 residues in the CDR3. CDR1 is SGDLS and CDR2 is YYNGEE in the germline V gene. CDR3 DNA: TGTGCCAGCAGCGTAGAGGGGCAGGGGAAGGCGTCCTACGAGCAGTACTTC. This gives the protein CASSVEGQGKASYEQYF.

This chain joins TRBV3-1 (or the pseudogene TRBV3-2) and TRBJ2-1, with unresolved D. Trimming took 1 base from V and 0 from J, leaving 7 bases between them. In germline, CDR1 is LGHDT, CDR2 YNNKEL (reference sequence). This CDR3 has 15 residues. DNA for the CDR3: TGTGCCAGCAGCCAAGCGGCAGGCTCCTACAATGAGCAGTTCTTC. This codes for CASSQAAGSYNEQFF.

The CDR3 region has the DNA TGTGCCAGCAGCTTAGACGGGGTGGAGACCCAGTACTTC. It translates to CASSLDGVETQYF. The chain joins TRBV11-3 to TRBJ2-5, with D possibly matching TRBD2 (5 bases). Germline V CDR1 and CDR2: SGHNT, YENEEA. V was shortened by 0 bases and J by 5 bases, with 7 bases between the two germline ends. The CDR3 covers 13 residues.

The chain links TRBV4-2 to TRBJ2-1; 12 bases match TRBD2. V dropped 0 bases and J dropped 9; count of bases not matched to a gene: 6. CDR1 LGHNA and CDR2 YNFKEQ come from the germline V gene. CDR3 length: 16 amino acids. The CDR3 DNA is TGTGCCAGCAGCCAAGACGCTAGCGGGAGGGCGGGTGAGCAGTTCTTC. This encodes CASSQDASGRAGEQFF.

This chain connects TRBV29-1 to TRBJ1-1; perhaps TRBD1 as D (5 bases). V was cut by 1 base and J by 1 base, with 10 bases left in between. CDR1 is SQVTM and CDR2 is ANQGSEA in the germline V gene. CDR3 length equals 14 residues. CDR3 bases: TGCAGCGTTGAAGGGGGCAGGAAGAACACTGAAGCTTTCTTT. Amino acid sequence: CSVEGGRKNTEAFF.

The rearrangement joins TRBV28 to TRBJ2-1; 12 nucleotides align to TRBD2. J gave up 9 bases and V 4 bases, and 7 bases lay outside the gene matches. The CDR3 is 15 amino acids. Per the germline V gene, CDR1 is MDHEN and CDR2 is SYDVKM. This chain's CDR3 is CASSSTSGRWGEQFF. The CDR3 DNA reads TGTGCCAGCAGTTCGACTAGCGGGAGATGGGGTGAGCAGTTCTTC.

DNA for the CDR3: TGTGCCAGCGGTAGCGGGAACTCCGAGCAGTACTTC. Translation gives CASGSGNSEQYF. V gene TRBV28 combines with J gene TRBJ2-7; the match to TRBD2 covers 8 bases. Trimming at V came to 8 bases and at J to 6 bases, leaving 6 bases not matched to a gene. Germline values: CDR1 MDHEN, CDR2 SYDVKM. CDR3 length: 12 amino acids.

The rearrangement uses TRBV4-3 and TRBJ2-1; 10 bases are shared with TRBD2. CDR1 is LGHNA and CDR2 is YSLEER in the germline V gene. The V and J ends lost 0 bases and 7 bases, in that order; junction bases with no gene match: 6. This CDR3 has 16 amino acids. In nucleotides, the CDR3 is TGCGCCAGCAGCCAAGATAGCAGCGGGAGGGGAAATGAGCAGTTCTTC. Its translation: CASSQDSSGRGNEQFF.

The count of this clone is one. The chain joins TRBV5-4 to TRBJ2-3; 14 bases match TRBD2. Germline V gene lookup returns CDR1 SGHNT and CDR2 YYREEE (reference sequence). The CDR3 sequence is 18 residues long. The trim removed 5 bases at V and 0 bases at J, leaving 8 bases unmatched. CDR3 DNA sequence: TGTGCCAGCAGTTCAGGACTAGCGGGAGGTACTAGCACAGATACGCAGTATTTT. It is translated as CASSSGLAGGTSTDTQYF.

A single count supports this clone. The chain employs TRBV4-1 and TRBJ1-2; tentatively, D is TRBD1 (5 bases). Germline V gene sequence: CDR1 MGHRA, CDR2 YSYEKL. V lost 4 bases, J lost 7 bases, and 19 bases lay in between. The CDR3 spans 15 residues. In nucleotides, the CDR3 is TGCGCCAGCAGCCTAGTCCAGGGTGAGTGGGCTGGCTACACCTTC. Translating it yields CASSLVQGEWAGYTF.

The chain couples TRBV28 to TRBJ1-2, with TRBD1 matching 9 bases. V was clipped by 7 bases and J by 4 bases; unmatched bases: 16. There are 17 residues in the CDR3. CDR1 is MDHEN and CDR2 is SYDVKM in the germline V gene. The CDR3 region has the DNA TGTGCCAGCACCCGACGGGGACAGGGCGGGGGCATCTATGGCTACACCTTC. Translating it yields CASTRRGQGGGIYGYTF.

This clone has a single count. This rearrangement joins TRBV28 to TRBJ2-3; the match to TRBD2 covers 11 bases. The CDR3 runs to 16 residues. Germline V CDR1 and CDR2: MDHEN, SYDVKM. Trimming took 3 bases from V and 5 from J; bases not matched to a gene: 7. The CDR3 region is CASSLALAGARDTQYF. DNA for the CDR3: TGTGCCAGCAGTTTGGCACTAGCGGGAGCGAGAGATACGCAGTATTTT.

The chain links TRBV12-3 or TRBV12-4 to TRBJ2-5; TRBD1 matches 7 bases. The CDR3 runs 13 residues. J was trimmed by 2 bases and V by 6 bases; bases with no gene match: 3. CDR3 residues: CASSLRGQETQYF. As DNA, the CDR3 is TGTGCCAGCAGCCTCAGGGGGCAAGAGACCCAGTACTTC.

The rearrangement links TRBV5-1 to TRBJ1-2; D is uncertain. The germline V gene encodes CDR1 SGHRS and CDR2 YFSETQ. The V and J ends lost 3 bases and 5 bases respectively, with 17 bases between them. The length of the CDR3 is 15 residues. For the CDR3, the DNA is TGCGCCAGCAGCTCGGAGAACCCCGACCCTTATGGCTACACCTTC. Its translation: CASSSENPDPYGYTF.

In DNA form, the CDR3 reads TGTGCCAGCAGTGTCGGGACTAGCGGGGGACAAGAGACCCAGTACTTC. Its translation: CASSVGTSGGQETQYF. The chain couples TRBV6-4 to TRBJ2-5, with 14 bases identical to TRBD2. CDR3 size: 16 residues. The J segment lost 2 bases and the V segment lost 4 bases, leaving 3 bases of the junction unmatched. CDR1 is MRHNA, CDR2 SNTAGT, per germline.

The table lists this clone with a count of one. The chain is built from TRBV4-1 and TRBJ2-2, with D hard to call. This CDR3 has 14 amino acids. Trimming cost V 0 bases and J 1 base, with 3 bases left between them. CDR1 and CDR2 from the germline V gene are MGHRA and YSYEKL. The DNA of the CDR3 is TGCGCCAGCAGCCAAGACCTGAACACCGGGGAGCTGTTTTTT. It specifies CASSQDLNTGELFF.

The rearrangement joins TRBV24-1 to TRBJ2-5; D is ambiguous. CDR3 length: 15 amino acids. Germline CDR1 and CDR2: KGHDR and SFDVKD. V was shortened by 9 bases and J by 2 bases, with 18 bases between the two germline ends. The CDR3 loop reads CATGVTTFRQETQYF. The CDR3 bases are TGTGCCACCGGCGTGACAACGTTCCGTCAAGAGACCCAGTACTTC.

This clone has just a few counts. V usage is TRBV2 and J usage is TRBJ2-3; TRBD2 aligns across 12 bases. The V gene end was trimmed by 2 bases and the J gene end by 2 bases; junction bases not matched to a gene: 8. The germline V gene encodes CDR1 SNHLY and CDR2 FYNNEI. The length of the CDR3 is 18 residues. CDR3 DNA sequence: TGTGCCAGCAGTGAAAAGCGTCGACTAGCGGGAGTCACAGATACGCAGTATTTT. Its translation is CASSEKRRLAGVTDTQYF.

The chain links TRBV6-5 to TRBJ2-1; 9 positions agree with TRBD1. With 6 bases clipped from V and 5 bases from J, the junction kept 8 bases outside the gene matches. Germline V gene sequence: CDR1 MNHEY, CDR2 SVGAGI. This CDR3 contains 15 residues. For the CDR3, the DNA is TGTGCCAGCAGCCCCGGGACAGGGACCCACAATGAGCAGTTCTTC. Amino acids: CASSPGTGTHNEQFF.

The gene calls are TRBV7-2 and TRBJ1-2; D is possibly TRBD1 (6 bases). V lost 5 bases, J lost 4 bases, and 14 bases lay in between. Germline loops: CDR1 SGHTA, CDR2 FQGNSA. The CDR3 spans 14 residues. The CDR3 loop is CASSRAETGYGYTF. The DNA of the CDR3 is TGTGCCAGCAGCAGGGCAGAGACAGGCTATGGCTACACCTTC.

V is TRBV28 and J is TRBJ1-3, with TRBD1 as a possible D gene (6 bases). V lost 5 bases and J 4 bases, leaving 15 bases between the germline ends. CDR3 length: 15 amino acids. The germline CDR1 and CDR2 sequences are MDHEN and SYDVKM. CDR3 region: CASSPGAPKGNTIYF. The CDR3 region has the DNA TGTGCCAGCAGTCCAGGGGCCCCCAAAGGAAACACCATATATTTT.